The rows below give T cell receptor beta chains drawn from one sample of a study of vaccination and CD4 T cells after COVID-19. TCRdb re-called the PCR reads with MiXCR, one entry per CDR3 protein. The table has 9,000 to 13,000 distinct CDR3 sequences, around 20% seen once. These receptors' targets are unknown. The sequencing used CD4+ T cells from blood, cultured in vitro, collected after SARS-CoV-2 vaccination. Every receptor here comes from a human donor who had recovered from COVID-19. CDR3s include the opening cysteine and the closing phenylalanine or tryptophan. Each record gives: D gene, V gene, CDR3 protein. A D gene is named only where the DNA matches it firmly.

NA | TRBV9 | CASSPGTPNTGELFF
NA | TRBV7-7 | CASSLGGYYTGELFF
NA | TRBV7-7 | CASSLAGAGQTGELFF
NA | TRBV7-8 | CASSPNYSNQPQHF
NA | TRBV2 | CASSVEVYGYTF
NA | TRBV11-2 | CASSLLVAGELFF
NA | TRBV20-1 | CSALNRDTGTDTQYF
NA | TRBV29-1 | CSVTAIERAQYF
TRBD1 | TRBV20-1 | CSAFRTGGLTGELFF
TRBD2 | TRBV6-2/TRBV6-3 | CASSSVPWTRFGEQYF
TRBD1 | TRBV28 | CASSLPNYSDRGGDTQYF
TRBD2 | TRBV7-2 | CASSSPTLAGGSTDTQYF
NA | TRBV18 | CASSSGSQETQYF
TRBD1 | TRBV18 | CASSPPQGAPSEQYF
TRBD2 | TRBV6-2/TRBV6-3 | CASSLGLVVETQYF
TRBD1 | TRBV11-2 | CASSQGDPSSPLHF
NA | TRBV6-1 | CASSRDTHNYGYTF
NA | TRBV2 | CASGDTNNSPLHF
NA | TRBV7-7 | CASSLGQGQQQYF
TRBD1 | TRBV28 | CASRGTGSQPQHF
NA | TRBV14 | CASSQGTAGQQTQYF
TRBD2 | TRBV5-5 | CASSLISGIQETQYF